This TCR beta chain was profiled in a study of Graves' ophthalmopathy and Graves' hyperthyroidism. The PBMCs used were ones drawn from approximately 10 ml of fresh peripheral blood. This clonotype was found many times. Antigen specificity is unknown. Beta-chain TCR CDR3 regions were amplified from RNA transcripts. HTBI primers primed a first-round RT-PCR, and a second-round multiplex PCR followed. A single record per CDR3 protein comes from TCRdb applying MiXCR to the multiplex PCR reads. Found here are about 700,000 distinct CDR3 sequences, about 44% of them singletons; the top ten hold 44%. The CDR3 has 13 residues. V was clipped by 8 bases and J by 7 bases, with 17 bases between them. Germline CDR1 reads SNHLY; CDR2 reads FYNNEI. Study observations and caveats: The model's prediction of ophthalmopathy progression had 65% to 71% sensitivity and 72% to 80% specificity. Among expanded thyroid clonotypes above 0.001 frequency, most also occurred in blood.

This chain links TRBV2 with TRBJ2-5, with D perhaps matching TRBD1 or TRBD2 (6 bases each). The clonotype originates from an adult man with Graves' ophthalmopathy. The source material was peripheral blood. In DNA, the CDR3 is TGTGCCAGCGTAGAGACAGGAGGGCCGACCCAGTACTTC. This sequence encodes CASVETGGPTQYF.